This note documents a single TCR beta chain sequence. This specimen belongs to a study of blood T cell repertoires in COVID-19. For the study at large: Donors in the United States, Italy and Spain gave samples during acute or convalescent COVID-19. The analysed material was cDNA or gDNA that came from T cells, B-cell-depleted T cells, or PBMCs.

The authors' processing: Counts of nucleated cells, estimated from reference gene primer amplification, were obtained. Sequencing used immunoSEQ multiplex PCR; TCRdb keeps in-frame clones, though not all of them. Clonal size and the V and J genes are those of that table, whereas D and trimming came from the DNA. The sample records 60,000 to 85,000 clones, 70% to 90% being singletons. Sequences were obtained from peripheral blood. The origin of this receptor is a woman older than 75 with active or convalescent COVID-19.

For the CDR3, the DNA is TGTGCCAGCAGCGTAGGCGGGACAGAACTAGCGGGCCACAATGAGCAGTTCTTC. Translating gives CASSVGGTELAGHNEQFF. The chain joins TRBV9 to TRBJ2-1, with 9 nucleotides matching TRBD2. The trim removed 0 bases at V and 5 bases at J, leaving 12 bases unmatched. CDR1 is SGDLS, CDR2 YYNGEE, per germline. The CDR3 contains 18 residues.